A selection of T cell receptor beta chains follows, all from one sample in a study of cytomegalovirus exposure and HLA in healthy donors. Sequencing was performed with immunoSEQ multiplex PCR; in TCRdb, only in-frame clones are kept and a portion is missing. The sample holds about 100,000 clones, approximately 80% seen once. The sample comprised PBMCs. These receptors came from a female donor in good health and CMV-seropositive. CDR3s include the opening cysteine and the closing phenylalanine or tryptophan. D genes are given only for firm matches. A clone size is listed for some rows: how often the clone was seen (once, few, many), or a class if it is expanded.

>TRBD2|.|TRBJ2-1|TRBV15|16
TGTGCCACCAGCACACGGGTGGGACTAGCGGGTGTTGAGCAGTTCTTC
CATSTRVGLAGVEQFF
>.|.|TRBJ1-2|TRBV7-9|12
TGTGCCAGCTCCCACGGGGACTATGGCTACACCTTC
CASSHGDYGYTF
>TRBD2|.|TRBJ2-3|TRBV7-2|15
TGTGCCAGCAGCCCGGGACTGGGGGGGACAGATACGCAGTATTTT
CASSPGLGGTDTQYF
>.|once|TRBJ1-2|TRBV5-1|13
TGCGCCAGCAGTACCGGACAGAAATATGGCTACACCTTC
CASSTGQKYGYTF
>TRBD1|few|TRBJ1-2|TRBV2|14
TGTGCCAGCAGACAGGGGGCGCCTAACTATGGCTACACCTTC
CASRQGAPNYGYTF
>TRBD1|few|TRBJ2-3|TRBV29-1|14
TGCAGCGCACGGGACAGCCACCGCACAGATACGCAGTATTTT
CSARDSHRTDTQYF
>.|.|TRBJ1-4|TRBV6-1|16
TGTGCCAGCAGTGTAATGCAAGGGGCGACTAATGAAAAACTGTTTTTT
CASSVMQGATNEKLFF
>.|.|TRBJ1-2|TRBV25-1|12
TGTGCCAGCAGTGCGCGAGGGACTCAATGCACCTTC
CASSARGTQCTF
>TRBD1|.|TRBJ1-4|TRBV5-1|16
TGCGCCAGCAGCCCCCGACAGGGGGCGGCGCATGAAAAACTGTTTTTT
CASSPRQGAAHEKLFF
>TRBD1|.|TRBJ2-7|TRBV5-4|13
TGTGCCACGACAGGGGGTGAGAGCTACGAGCAGTACTTC
CATTGGESYEQYF
>.|.|TRBJ1-4|TRBV9|15
TGTGCCAGCAGCGTAGATTGGGGGCATAATGAAAAACTGTTTTTT
CASSVDWGHNEKLFF
>.|.|TRBJ1-1|TRBV5-1|13
TGCGCCAGCAAAGACAGACTGAACACTGAAGCTTTCTTT
CASKDRLNTEAFF
>TRBD2|.|TRBJ2-7|TRBV4-1|15
TGCGCCAGCAGCCAGGAGCTAGCGGGAGCCTACGAGCAGTACTTC
CASSQELAGAYEQYF
>TRBD1|few|TRBJ2-7|TRBV6-1|17
TGTGCCAGCAGTGAAGCCTTGGACAGGGGGGCGACCTACGAGCAGTACTTC
CASSEALDRGATYEQYF
>.|.|TRBJ2-3|TRBV6-1|13
TGTGCCAGCAGGGCTGGGACATCAGATACGCAGTATTTT
CASRAGTSDTQYF
>.|.|TRBJ1-4|TRBV5-1|16
TGCGCCAGCAGCTTTGGGCACGAAACAACTAATGAAAAACTGTTTTTT
CASSFGHETTNEKLFF
>TRBD1|.|TRBJ1-1|TRBV5-6|15
TGTGCCAGCAGCTCCCGACAGGGTGGGTACACTGAAGCTTTCTTT
CASSSRQGGYTEAFF
>.|few|TRBJ2-7|TRBV5-4|14
TGTGCCAGCAGCTTCGGTCAGGGCTTATACGAGCAGTACTTC
CASSFGQGLYEQYF
>TRBD2|.|TRBJ2-5|TRBV11-2|15
TGTGCCAGCAGCTTGTCGGATGGGGAGGGGGAGACCCAGTACTTC
CASSLSDGEGETQYF
>.|.|TRBJ2-1|TRBV29-1|12
TGCAGCGCCTCCCCTAGCGACCATGAGCAGTTCTTC
CSASPSDHEQFF
>TRBD2|.|TRBJ2-7|TRBV5-1|15
TGCGCCAGCAGCCCCAGACTAGCGGGAGAGGGCGAGCAGTACTTC
CASSPRLAGEGEQYF
>TRBD2|.|TRBJ2-1|TRBV2|13
TGTGCCAGCAGGGGACTAACCTACAATGAGCAGTTCTTC
CASRGLTYNEQFF
>.|once|TRBJ1-2|TRBV29-1|11
TGCAGCGTTGGCCAGGGGTATGGCTACACCTTC
CSVGQGYGYTF
>.|.|TRBJ1-4|TRBV28|13
TGTGCCAGCAGTCCAGGCGGGAGTGAAAAACTGTTTTTT
CASSPGGSEKLFF
>TRBD2|.|TRBJ2-7|TRBV5-4|15
TGTGCCAGCAGCTTGGGGGGTAGCGGGGGGTACGAGCAGTACTTC
CASSLGGSGGYEQYF
>.|.|TRBJ1-2|TRBV5-6|16
TGTGCCAGCAGCTTGGGGAGAACAGGGTTGAGCTATGGCTACACCTTC
CASSLGRTGLSYGYTF
>.|.|TRBJ2-5|TRBV20-1|11
TGCAGTGCCCCCGCGAGAGAGACCCAGTACTTC
CSAPARETQYF
>TRBD2|.|TRBJ2-1|TRBV5-1|18
TGCGCCAGCAGCTTGTCCCTGACTAGCGGGGGCTCCTACAATGAGCAGTTCTTC
CASSLSLTSGGSYNEQFF
>.|.|TRBJ1-5|TRBV19|15
TGTGCCAGTAGACAGACAGGACCTAGCAATCAGCCCCAGCATTTT
CASRQTGPSNQPQHF
>TRBD2|.|TRBJ2-3|TRBV5-4|17
TGTGCCAGCAGCCCAGGGACTAGCGGGAGCCACACAGATACGCAGTATTTT
CASSPGTSGSHTDTQYF
>.|.|TRBJ1-1|TRBV2|13
TGTGCCAGCAGTCGGGTTTTGGTCACTGAAGCTTTCTTT
CASSRVLVTEAFF
>TRBD1|once|TRBJ1-5|TRBV5-1|20
TGCGCCAGCAGCTTGTTTCCCCGGGACAGGTCAGCTAATAGCAATCAGCCCCAGCATTTT
CASSLFPRDRSANSNQPQHF
>TRBD2|.|TRBJ2-1|TRBV11-2|16
TGTGCCAGCAGCCGACGACTAGCGGGAACTAACAATGAGCAGTTCTTC
CASSRRLAGTNNEQFF
>.|once|TRBJ2-3|TRBV5-4|13
TGTGCCAGCGGGGCGACAGGCACAGATACGCAGTATTTT
CASGATGTDTQYF
>TRBD2|.|TRBJ2-5|TRBV5-1|16
TGCGCCAGCAGCTCGGGCGGGCTAGCGGGACAAGAGACCCAGTACTTC
CASSSGGLAGQETQYF
>TRBD1|few|TRBJ2-5|TRBV7-2|14
TGTGCCAGCAGCTCCAGACAGGGCAGAGAGACCCAGTACTTC
CASSSRQGRETQYF
>TRBD1|.|TRBJ1-6|TRBV6-6|16
TGTGCCAGCAGTTACGGTGGGACAGCTTCTAATTCACCCCTCCACTTT
CASSYGGTASNSPLHF
>.|.|TRBJ2-1|TRBV18|13
TGTGCCAGCTCACCGGCGGGTCGGGATGAGCAGTTCTTC
CASSPAGRDEQFF
>.|once|TRBJ2-3|TRBV5-1|14
TGCGCCAGCAGCTTGGGGAGTGCCACAGATACGCAGTATTTT
CASSLGSATDTQYF
>TRBD1|.|TRBJ2-3|TRBV5-1|15
TGCGCCAGCAGCCTACAGGGGAGCCACACAGATACGCAGTATTTT
CASSLQGSHTDTQYF
>TRBD1|.|TRBJ1-2|TRBV19|15
TGTGCCAGCAGGGACAGGGTCGGCGCCGCCTATGGCTACACCTTC
CASRDRVGAAYGYTF
>TRBD1|.|TRBJ2-7|TRBV20-1|11
TGCAGTGCTGGGGACAGCTACGAGCAGTACTTC
CSAGDSYEQYF
>.|.|TRBJ2-7|TRBV6-6|15
TGTGCCAGCAGTTACAACCCGGGATCCCACTACGAGCAGTACTTC
CASSYNPGSHYEQYF
>.|.|TRBJ1-5|TRBV18|15
TGTGCCAGCTCACCTACAGGACCCACCGATCAGCCCCAGCATTTT
CASSPTGPTDQPQHF
>.|.|TRBJ2-7|TRBV7-6|15
TGTGCCAGCAGCTTAGAAGGCAGGGGCGGGTACGAGCAGTACTTC
CASSLEGRGGYEQYF
>TRBD1|medium-sized|TRBJ1-4|TRBV7-9|15
TGTGCCAGCAGCTTATCCCGACAGGGTACGGAAAAACTGTTTTTT
CASSLSRQGTEKLFF
>TRBD1|.|TRBJ1-1|TRBV5-1|14
TGCGCCAGCAGTCCCCCGGGACAGGGGCCTGAAGCTTTCTTT
CASSPPGQGPEAFF
>TRBD2|few|TRBJ2-7|TRBV2|14
TGTGCCAGCACTCCTAGCGGAGATACCTACGAGCAGTACTTC
CASTPSGDTYEQYF
>.|.|TRBJ2-3|TRBV21-1|17
TGTGCCAGCAGCAAAGAGGAGACTAGCGCTAGCACAGATACGCAGTATTTT
CASSKEETSASTDTQYF
>.|few|TRBJ2-3|TRBV7-9|15
TGTGCCAGCAGCTTAAGTGGACAGAGCACAGATACGCAGTATTTT
CASSLSGQSTDTQYF
>.|.|TRBJ2-7|TRBV7-2|13
TGTGCCAGCAGCATAAGGCGCGGTCCCGAGCAGTACTTC
CASSIRRGPEQYF
>.|.|TRBJ2-2|TRBV6-6|15
TGTGCCAGCATAGGATCCGATAAGGGGACCGGGGAGCTGTTTTTT
CASIGSDKGTGELFF
>TRBD1|few|TRBJ2-7|TRBV6-5|14
TGTGCCAGCACCTACGGGACAGGGGATGGCGAGCAGTACTTC
CASTYGTGDGEQYF
>TRBD1|.|TRBJ1-3|TRBV7-7|18
TGTGCCAGCAGCTTACCACCTGGGACAGGGCGTACTGGAAACACCATATATTTT
CASSLPPGTGRTGNTIYF
>.|.|TRBJ2-3|TRBV27|17
TGTGCCAGCAGTTTAGGCGGGACTTACCCCGGGACAGATACGCAGTATTTT
CASSLGGTYPGTDTQYF